The following is a T cell receptor (beta chain) sequence with its context. This clone was detected only a few times. Its binding antigen is unknown. The sample holds no much larger clone one base away, and base qualities are not on file. TCR CDR3 regions were amplified from genomic DNA by multiplex PCR using the deep immunoSEQ assay. Genomic DNA extracted from each cell subset was distributed evenly over all wells of several immunoSEQ 96-well plates, and each plate served as one replicate. Each replicate PCR for sorted subsets received about 0.2 ug genomic DNA, equal to tens of thousands of T cell genomes. Purified libraries were quantified with a Qubit 3.0 fluorometer, sized on a Bioanalyzer 2100, and re-quantified with the KAPA Library Quantification kit. A separate single-read 150-cycle Illumina NextSeq 550 flow cell was used to sequence each immunoSEQ 96-well plate. Regarding the original processing steps: The immunoSEQ output contained only junctional sequences without quality scores, so filtering could not match that applied to full-length reads. Sequences were annotated with PyIR, a Python wrapper for IgBLAST v1.9, and V/J genes and CDR3 were assigned using IMGT germline references. Any read was removed if the V/J assignment was weak (E-value above 1e-6), the CDR3 was missing, or the read contained stop codons, out-of-frame junctions, or ambiguous translated residues. V3J clonotypes were defined by identical inferred V gene, J gene, and CDR3 amino acid sequence. Percentage overlap between repertoires was computed as shared unique clonotypes divided by the size of the smaller repertoire. Three approaches were used to assess repertoire richness: RTK rarefaction, the Chao1 estimator, and Recon v2.1 estimates of unobserved clonotypes. For all TCRbeta clonotypes obtained by the gDNA method from a handful of donors, generation probabilities were computed with OLGA. Imported from immuneACCESS, the table was reduced by TCRdb to in-frame sequences with V and J called. These copies leave out some clones; in studies compared against another copy, an unresolved V gene accounts for under half, and the cause of the remainder is not known. V and J calls and clone size are given by that table; D and trimming were obtained from the DNA. The sample records 650,000 to 800,000 clones, roughly two thirds of which are singletons. The top ten clonotypes cover under 2% of the sample.

This sample is drawn from a study of shared clonotypes between healthy human individuals (TCRdb year 2020). Broadly, across the study: The cohort included three men and a couple of women between 18 and 49 years of age. Different laboratories and diverse techniques were used to prepare libraries and sequence TCR repertoires, to increase sequencing depth and limit assay-specific biases. Between about 0.8 and 9 billion PBMCs per donor were obtained by leukapheresis. Per donor, three plates each were used for CD4 naive and CD4 memory, two for CD8 naive, and one for CD8 memory. Blood TCR repertoires of five healthy adults were deeply sequenced to estimate repertoire size and the extent of clonotype sharing between individuals.

The donors were healthy, HIV-negative adults who had no recently reported acute infections or vaccinations. Every donor was a Caucasian adult residing in Nashville, Tennessee, USA. CD4+ T cells were enriched by magnetic negative selection; naive cells were then positively selected on CD45RA, and the negative fraction formed the memory subset. Blood was obtained by leukapheresis, after which PBMCs were separated by Ficoll-Histopaque density gradient centrifugation and cryopreserved in liquid nitrogen vapor phase. Analytical flow cytometry was used to check the purity and quantity of each magnetically sorted T cell population. Genomic DNA was isolated from each sorted fraction and quantified by UV absorbance on a Nanodrop 2000c. General conclusions and limits of the study: Sharing across a handful of donors was observed for 5% to 6.5% of naive CD4, 3% to 3.5% of naive CD8, over 2% of memory CD4, and about 0.38% of memory CD8 clonotypes. Based on pairwise subsampling, the degree of clonotype sharing among donors was expected to be affected by sequencing depth. Because the study included a small number of donors, the genetic and exposure-history diversity represented was limited. Naive subsets generally had larger estimated clonotype richness than memory subsets did. Compared with non-shared clonotypes, the clonotypes found in all four sorted-subset donors had higher generation probabilities. Even with the large sequencing depth, rarefaction of the sorted-subset datasets indicated that sequencing was incomplete. Sampling was restricted to blood, and TCR repertoires in tissue are likely to differ from TCR repertoires in blood.

The sequence was obtained from a woman aged 25 to 45 in good health. Sequenced material: memory CD4+ T cells sorted from blood. Taken with the paper, the label for cell subset or site translates to: CD45RA-negative fraction.

The CDR3 reads CASNQGGPNQPQHF. The sequenced DNA: TGTGCCAGCAACCAAGGGGGACCTAATCAGCCCCAGCATTTT. Rearrangement joined TRBV6-6 to TRBJ1-5; a weak D assignment points to TRBD1 (6 bases agree). V is shortened by 7 bases, J by 4 bases, and the region joining them spans 14 bases. Including the terminal cysteine and phenylalanine, the CDR3 comprises 14 residues. The entry retains the CDR3 DNA only, 42 bases that are in frame from base 1. Per the germline V gene (reference sequence), MNHNY is the CDR1 and SVGAGI is the CDR2.